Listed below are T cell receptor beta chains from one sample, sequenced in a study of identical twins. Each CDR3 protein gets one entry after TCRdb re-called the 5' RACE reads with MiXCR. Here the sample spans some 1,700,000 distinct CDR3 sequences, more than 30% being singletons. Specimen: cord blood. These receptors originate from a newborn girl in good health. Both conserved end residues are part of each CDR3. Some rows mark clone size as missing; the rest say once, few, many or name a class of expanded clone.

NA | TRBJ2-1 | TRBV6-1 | CASSKTRLAGSYNEQFF
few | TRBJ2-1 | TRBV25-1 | CASSEGGRGYNEQFF
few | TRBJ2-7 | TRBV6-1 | CASTYNSYEQYF
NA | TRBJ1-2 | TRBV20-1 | CSSRDRGYGYTF
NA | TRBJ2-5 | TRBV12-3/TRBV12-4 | CASSPSGGEETQYF
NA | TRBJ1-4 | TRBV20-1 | CSALRDRNERLFF
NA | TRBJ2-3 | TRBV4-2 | CASSQDRFTSTDTQYF
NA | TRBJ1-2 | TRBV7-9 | CSSSTRGEGPRNYNYGYTF
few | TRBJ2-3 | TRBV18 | CASSPSSEDTQYF
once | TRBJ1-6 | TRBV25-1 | CASSELGEAVSPLHF
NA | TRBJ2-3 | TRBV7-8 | CASGLGGLASTDTQYF
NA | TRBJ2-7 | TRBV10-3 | CASGREQSSYEQYF
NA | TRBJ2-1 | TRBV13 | CASRRIMRRAGDDEQFF
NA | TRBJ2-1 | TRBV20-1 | CSARDRSYNEQFF
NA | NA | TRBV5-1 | CASSLSGSGNEQYF
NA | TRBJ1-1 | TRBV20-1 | CSARGQFTEAFF
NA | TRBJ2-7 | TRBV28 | CASSSPQGSGYEQYF
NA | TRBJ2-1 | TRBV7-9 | CASSRGQGELDEQFF
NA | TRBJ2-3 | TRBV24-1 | CATSDTGLAGGDTQYF
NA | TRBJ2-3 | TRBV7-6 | CASSYPLDTQYF
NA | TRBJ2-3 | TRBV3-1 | CASRALAGDSDTQYF
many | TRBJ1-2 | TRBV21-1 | CASREPGQGLSLYGYTF
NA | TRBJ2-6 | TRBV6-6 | CASSSYYSGANVLTF
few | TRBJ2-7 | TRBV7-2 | CASSLGWGQGAYEQYF
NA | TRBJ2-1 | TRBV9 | CASSPRRLALSYNEQFF
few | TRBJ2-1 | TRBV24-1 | CATSDAGLAGPSSYNEQFF
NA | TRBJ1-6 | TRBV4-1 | CASSQISGTLSYNSPLHF
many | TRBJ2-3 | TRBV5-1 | CASSRLAGSTDTQYF
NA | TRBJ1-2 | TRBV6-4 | CATQSGIGAYGYTF
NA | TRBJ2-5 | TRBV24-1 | CATSDLPGQQETQYF
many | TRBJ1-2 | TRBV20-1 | CSASHGRGYTF
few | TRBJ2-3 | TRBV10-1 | CASSELQGVSTDTQYF
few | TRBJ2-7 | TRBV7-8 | CASSPSRDGYYEQYF
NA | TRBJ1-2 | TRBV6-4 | CASSDSSDGNYGYTF
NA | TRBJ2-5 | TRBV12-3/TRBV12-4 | CASSAGTSEGTQYF
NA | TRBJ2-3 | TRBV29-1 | CSVEGAGGSTDTQYF
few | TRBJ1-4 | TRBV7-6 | CASSKGPGGVNEKLFF
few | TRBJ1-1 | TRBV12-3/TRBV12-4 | CASSFGSYTEAFF
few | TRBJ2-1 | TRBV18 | CASSPPAEYEQFF
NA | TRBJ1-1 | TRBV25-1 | CASSPLGGVAEAFF
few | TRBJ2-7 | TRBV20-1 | CSAGGGGPLGYEQYF